This T cell receptor beta chain was recorded in a study of technical replicates of blood from a few donors. V was pared by 0 bases and J by 6 bases, with 6 bases between. Germline CDR1 and CDR2: MDHEN and SYDVKM. The CDR3 contains 12 residues. TCRdb's copy holds only in-frame clones and misses some; the assay was immunoSEQ multiplex PCR. Of approximately 80,000 clones listed, 98% are singletons. The sequence derives from a human donor in good health. Sample: T cells isolated from PBMCs. The chain employs TRBV28 and TRBJ2-7; D possibly corresponds to TRBD1 (5 bases). CDR3 amino acids: CASSLWGLEQYF. CDR3 DNA sequence: TGTGCCAGCAGTTTATGGGGGCTCGAGCAGTACTTC.